This TCR beta chain came from a study of blood T cell repertoires in COVID-19 (dated by TCRdb to 2019 to 2021). About the full investigation: The collaborator samples originated in the United States, Italy and Spain and spanned the acute and convalescent phases of COVID-19. The material from the prospective study consisted of cDNA or gDNA derived from T cells, B-cell-depleted T cells, or PBMCs. Subjects who had been exposed to COVID-19, were actively infected with it, or had recovered from it provided the deeply sampled blood TCRbeta repertoires that made up the dataset. The repertoires were released in a freely available public database meant as a resource for research on the immune response to SARS-CoV-2. Samples came from the ongoing ImmuneRACE study (first 160 participants) plus 1,254 subjects from 6 global collaborators. Nearly every sample came with metadata listing a de-identified subject ID, COVID-19 status, age in years and sex. HLA class I and class II types, where available, came from metadata supplied by the sample provider rather than from assay-based typing. Summary of the overall study and its limitations: The quantity of clinical and demographic metadata differed by source and by participant and was supplied without curation.

TCRbeta CDR3 regions were amplified from genomic DNA using the immunoSEQ Assay, a bias-controlled multiplex PCR. The authors' pipeline ran thus. Within the assay, amplification of reference gene primers was used to estimate how many nucleated cells each sample contained. Sequence reads were collapsed and filtered to measure the absolute abundance of every unique TCRbeta CDR3 rearrangement. For each sample, productive Simpson clonality was calculated by taking the square root of Simpson's diversity index across productive rearrangements. The immuneACCESS repertoire file appears here via TCRdb, limited to in-frame rearrangements. These files lack a portion of the clones; in checked studies, under half of the deficit traces to unresolved V genes, and the cause of the others is not known. V, J and clone size derive from that table, while D and trimming were established from the DNA sequence. For this sample there are approximately 160,000 clones; roughly 85% appear just once. Approximately 4.7% of the sample rests with the top ten.

Details on this clone: Its antigen is currently not known. No much larger clone exists at a distance of one base, and base qualities are not known.

The germline V gene supplies CDR1 SGHTA and CDR2 FQGTGA. From the cysteine through the phenylalanine, the CDR3 covers 14 amino acids. The retained sequence is limited to the CDR3, 42 bases, with the frame set at the first base. V and J are truncated by 6 bases and 0 bases respectively, leaving an intervening sequence of 10 bases. In the prospective study, participants were about 18 to 95 years old, resided in approximately 25 geographic areas of the United States, and were enrolled through a virtual design. In the prospective study, cohorts were assigned on the basis of participant-reported clinical history obtained from a screening survey and a study questionnaire. For ImmuneRACE Cohort 3, a participant was defined as recovered based on two consecutive negative NP/OP PCR tests, clearance by a healthcare professional, or resolution of symptoms. Mobile phlebotomists in the prospective study collected whole blood, serum and a nasopharyngeal or oropharyngeal swab from every participant. Prospective study participants could optionally give additional blood draws and questionnaires over an approximately 2-month period. Blood samples from the prospective study were shipped frozen or at room temperature prior to DNA extraction.

The sequence was collected from a woman in her forties or fifties who had recovered from COVID-19. Sequencing was carried out using PBMCs or T cells enriched from blood (not recorded which). The V and J genes are TRBV7-3 and TRBJ2-3; the D gene is unclear. CDR3 sequence: CASSSGGSTDTQYF. The DNA is as follows: TGTGCCAGCAGTTCGGGTGGGAGCACAGATACGCAGTATTTT.